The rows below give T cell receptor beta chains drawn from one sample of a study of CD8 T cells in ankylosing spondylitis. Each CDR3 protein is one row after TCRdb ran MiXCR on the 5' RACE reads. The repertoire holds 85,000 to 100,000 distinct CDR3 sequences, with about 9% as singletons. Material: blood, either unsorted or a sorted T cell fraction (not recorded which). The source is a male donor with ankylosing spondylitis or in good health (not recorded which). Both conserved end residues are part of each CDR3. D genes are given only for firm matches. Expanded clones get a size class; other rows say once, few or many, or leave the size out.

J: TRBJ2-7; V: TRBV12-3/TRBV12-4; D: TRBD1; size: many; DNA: TGTGCCAGCACCCGGGGGGACAGGGGCTCCTACGAGCAGTACTTC; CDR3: CASTRGDRGSYEQYF
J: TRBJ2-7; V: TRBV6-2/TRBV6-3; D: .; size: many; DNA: TGTGCCAGCAGTCACACATACTACGAGCAGTACTTC; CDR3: CASSHTYYEQYF
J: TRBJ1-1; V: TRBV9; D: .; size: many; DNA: TGTGCCAGCAGCGTAGGACCGAACACTGAAGCTTTCTTT; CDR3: CASSVGPNTEAFF
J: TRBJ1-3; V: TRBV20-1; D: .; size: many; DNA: TGCAGTGCTCCGGGGGGCTCTGGAAACACCATATATTTT; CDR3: CSAPGGSGNTIYF
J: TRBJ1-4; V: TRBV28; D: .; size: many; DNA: TGTGCCAGCAAACGAGGGGGTAATGAAAAACTGTTTTTT; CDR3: CASKRGGNEKLFF
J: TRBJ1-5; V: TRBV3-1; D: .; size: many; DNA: TGTGCCAGCAGCCAAGGTTGGGGTCAGCCCCAGCATTTT; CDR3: CASSQGWGQPQHF
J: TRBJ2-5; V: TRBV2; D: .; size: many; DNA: TGTGCCAGCAGTACAGGGATCCAAAGGGCCGAGACCCAGTACTTC; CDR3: CASSTGIQRAETQYF
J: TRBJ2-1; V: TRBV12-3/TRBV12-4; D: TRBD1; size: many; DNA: TGTGCCAGCGACTCCGGGACAGGGTACGTTGGCGACTACAATGAGCAGTTCTTC; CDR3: CASDSGTGYVGDYNEQFF
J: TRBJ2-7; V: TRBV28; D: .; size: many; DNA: TGTGCCAGCAGTTTCGTGGACAGAACCTACGAGCAGTACTTC; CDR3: CASSFVDRTYEQYF
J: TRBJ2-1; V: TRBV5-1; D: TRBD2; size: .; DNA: TGCGCCAGCAGCTCCTCGGGACTAGCGGGGGGGCAGGATGAGCAGTTCTTC; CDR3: CASSSSGLAGGQDEQFF
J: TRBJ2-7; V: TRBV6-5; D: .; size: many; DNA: TGTGCCAGCAGCTCGGGGCCCTACGAGCAGTACTTC; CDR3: CASSSGPYEQYF
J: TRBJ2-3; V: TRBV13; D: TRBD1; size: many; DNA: TGTGCCAGCAGCCTGCGGGACAGGGGAGATACGCAGTATTTT; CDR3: CASSLRDRGDTQYF
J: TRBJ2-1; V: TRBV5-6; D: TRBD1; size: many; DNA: TGTGCCAGCAGCTTGGGACAGGGGGACAATGAGCAGTTCTTC; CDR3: CASSLGQGDNEQFF
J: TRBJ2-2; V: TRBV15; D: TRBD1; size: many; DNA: TGTGCCACCAGCAGGACAGGGGTGAACACCGGGGAGCTGTTTTTT; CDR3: CATSRTGVNTGELFF
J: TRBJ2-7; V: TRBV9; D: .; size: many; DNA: TGTGCCAGCAGCCCAACGAGTGTACAGGTCAAGCAGTACTTC; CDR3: CASSPTSVQVKQYF
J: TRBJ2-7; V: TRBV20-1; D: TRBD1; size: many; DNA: TGCAGTGCTAGGAGGGGGCTCAGACAGGGGTACGAGCAGTACTTC; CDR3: CSARRGLRQGYEQYF
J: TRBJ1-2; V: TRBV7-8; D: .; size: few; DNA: TGTGCCAGCAGCTTAGCCGCAGATACCTATGGCTACACCTTC; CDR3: CASSLAADTYGYTF
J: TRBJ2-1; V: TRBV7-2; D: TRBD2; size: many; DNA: TGTGCCAGCAGCCCGACCCGCCCGCCAGGACGTAGCGGGGGCGACTACAATGAGCAGTTCTTC; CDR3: CASSPTRPPGRSGGDYNEQFF
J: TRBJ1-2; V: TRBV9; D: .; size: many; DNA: TGTGCCAGCAGCGTAGGATCCGGCGACGGCTACACCTTC; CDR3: CASSVGSGDGYTF
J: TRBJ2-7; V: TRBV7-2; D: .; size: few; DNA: TGTGCCAGCAGCTTGGGCCCGTCCGAGCAGTACTTC; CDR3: CASSLGPSEQYF
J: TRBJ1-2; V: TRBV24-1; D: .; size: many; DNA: TGTGCCACCAGTGACGCAGGGAACTATGGCTACACCTTC; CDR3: CATSDAGNYGYTF
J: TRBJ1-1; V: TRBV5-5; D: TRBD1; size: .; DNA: TGTGCCAGCAGCGGTGCCGGGACAGGGGTCGCTGAAGCTTTCTTT; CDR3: CASSGAGTGVAEAFF